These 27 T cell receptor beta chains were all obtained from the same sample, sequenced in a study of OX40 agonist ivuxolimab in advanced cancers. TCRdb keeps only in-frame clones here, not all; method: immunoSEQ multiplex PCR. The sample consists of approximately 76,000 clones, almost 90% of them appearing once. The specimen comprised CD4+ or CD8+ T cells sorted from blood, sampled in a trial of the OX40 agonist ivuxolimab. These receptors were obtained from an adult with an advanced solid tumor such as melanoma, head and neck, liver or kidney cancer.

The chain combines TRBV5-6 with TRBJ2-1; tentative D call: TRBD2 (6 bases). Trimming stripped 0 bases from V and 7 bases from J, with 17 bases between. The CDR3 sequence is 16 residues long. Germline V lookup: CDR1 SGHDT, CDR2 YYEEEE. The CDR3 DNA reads TGTGCCAGCAGCTTGGTTAAGGACGGGAGACCTAATGAGCAGTTCTTC. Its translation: CASSLVKDGRPNEQFF.

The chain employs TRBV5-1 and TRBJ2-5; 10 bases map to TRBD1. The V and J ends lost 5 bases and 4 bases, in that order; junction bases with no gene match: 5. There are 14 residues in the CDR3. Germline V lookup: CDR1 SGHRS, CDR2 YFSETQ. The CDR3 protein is CASRSGQGVETQYF. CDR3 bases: TGCGCCAGCAGATCCGGACAGGGGGTAGAGACCCAGTACTTC.

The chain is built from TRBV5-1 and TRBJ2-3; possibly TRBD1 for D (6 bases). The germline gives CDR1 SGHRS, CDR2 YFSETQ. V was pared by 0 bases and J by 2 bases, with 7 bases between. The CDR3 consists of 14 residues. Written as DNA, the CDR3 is TGCGCCAGCAGCTTGGGGGACAACACAGATACGCAGTATTTT. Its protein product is CASSLGDNTDTQYF.

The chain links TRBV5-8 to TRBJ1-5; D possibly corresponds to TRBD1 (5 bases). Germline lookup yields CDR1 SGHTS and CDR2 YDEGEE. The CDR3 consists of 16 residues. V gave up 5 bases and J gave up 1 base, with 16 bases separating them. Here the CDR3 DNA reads TGTGCCAGCAGTTGGGGACCGGTCCCGAGCAATCAGCCCCAGCATTTT. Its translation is CASSWGPVPSNQPQHF.

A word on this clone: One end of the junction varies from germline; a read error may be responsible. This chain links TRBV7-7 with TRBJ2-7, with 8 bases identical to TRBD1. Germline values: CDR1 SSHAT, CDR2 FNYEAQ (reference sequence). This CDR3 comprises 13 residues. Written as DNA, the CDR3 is TGTGCTAGCAGCCCCGGGACAGGCTACGAGCAGTACTTC. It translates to CASSPGTGYEQYF.

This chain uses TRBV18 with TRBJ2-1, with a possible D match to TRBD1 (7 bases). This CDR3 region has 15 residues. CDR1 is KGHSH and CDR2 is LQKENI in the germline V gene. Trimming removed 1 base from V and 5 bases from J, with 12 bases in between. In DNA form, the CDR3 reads TGTGCCAGCTCACCACGTCAGGGGGGCGACAATGAGCAGTTCTTC. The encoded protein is CASSPRQGGDNEQFF.

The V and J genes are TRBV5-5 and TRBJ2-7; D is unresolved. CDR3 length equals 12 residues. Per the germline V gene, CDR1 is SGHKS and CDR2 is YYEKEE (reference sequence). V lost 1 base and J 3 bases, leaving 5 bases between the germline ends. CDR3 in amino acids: CASSLMVYEQYF. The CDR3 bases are TGTGCCAGCAGCTTGATGGTCTACGAGCAGTACTTC.

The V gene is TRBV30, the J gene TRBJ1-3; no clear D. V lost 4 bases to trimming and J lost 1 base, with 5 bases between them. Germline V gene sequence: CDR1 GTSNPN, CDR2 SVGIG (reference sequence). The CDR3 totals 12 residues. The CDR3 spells CAWKESGNTIYF. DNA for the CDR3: TGTGCCTGGAAGGAATCTGGAAACACCATATATTTT.

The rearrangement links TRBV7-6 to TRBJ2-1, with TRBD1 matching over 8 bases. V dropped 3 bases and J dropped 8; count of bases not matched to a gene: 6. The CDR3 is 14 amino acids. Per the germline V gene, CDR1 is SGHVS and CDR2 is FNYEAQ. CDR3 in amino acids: CASSFLDRGDEQFF. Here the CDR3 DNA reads TGTGCCAGCAGCTTCCTCGACAGGGGCGATGAGCAGTTCTTC.

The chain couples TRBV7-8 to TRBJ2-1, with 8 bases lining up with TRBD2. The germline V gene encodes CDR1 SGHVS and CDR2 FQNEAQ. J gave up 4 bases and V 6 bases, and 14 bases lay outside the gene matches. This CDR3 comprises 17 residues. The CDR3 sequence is CASSPGGGSGGYNEQFF. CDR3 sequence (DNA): TGTGCCAGCAGTCCCGGCGGTGGGAGCGGGGGATACAATGAGCAGTTCTTC.

CDR3 coding DNA: TGTGCCTGGAGTGGGGTGGAGACAACCTACAATGAGCAGTTCTTC. Protein: CAWSGVETTYNEQFF. This sequence joins TRBV30 and TRBJ2-1; D gene unclear. Germline V gene sequence: CDR1 GTSNPN, CDR2 SVGIG (reference sequence). The V end lost 1 base, the J end lost 2 bases, and 12 bases lay between the germline ends. The CDR3 consists of 15 residues.

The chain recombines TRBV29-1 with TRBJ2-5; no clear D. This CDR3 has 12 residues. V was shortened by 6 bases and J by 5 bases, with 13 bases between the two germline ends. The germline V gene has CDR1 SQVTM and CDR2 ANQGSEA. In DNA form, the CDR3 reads TGCAGCGTCTCGGACCCGTGGGAGACCCAGTACTTC. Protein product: CSVSDPWETQYF.

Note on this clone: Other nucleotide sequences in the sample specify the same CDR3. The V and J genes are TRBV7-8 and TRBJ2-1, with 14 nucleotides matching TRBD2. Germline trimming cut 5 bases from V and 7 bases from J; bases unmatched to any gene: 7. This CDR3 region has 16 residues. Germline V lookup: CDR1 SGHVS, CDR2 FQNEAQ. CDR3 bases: TGTGCCAGCAGCAGCCGACTAGCGGGGGGGTATAATGAGCAGTTCTTC. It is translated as CASSSRLAGGYNEQFF.

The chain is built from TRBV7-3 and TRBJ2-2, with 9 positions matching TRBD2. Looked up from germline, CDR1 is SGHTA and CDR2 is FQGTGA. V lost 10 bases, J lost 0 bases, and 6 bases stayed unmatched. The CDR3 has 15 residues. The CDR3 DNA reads TGTGCCAAATTAGTAGCGGGGGCGAACACCGGGGAGCTGTTTTTT. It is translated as CAKLVAGANTGELFF. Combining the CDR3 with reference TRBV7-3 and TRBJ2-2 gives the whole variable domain GAGVSQTPSNKVTEKGKYVELRCDPISGHTALYWYRQSLGQGPEFLIYFQGTGAADDSGLPNDRFFAVRPEGSVSTLKIQRTERGDSAVYLCAKLVAGANTGELFFGEGSRLTVL.

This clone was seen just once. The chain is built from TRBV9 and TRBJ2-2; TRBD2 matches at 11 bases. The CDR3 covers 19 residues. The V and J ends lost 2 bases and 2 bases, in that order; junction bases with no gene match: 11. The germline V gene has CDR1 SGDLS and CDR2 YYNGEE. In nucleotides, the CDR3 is TGTGCCAGCAGCGTTTTGCCCTCTACTAGCGGGGGAAACACCGGGGAGCTGTTTTTT. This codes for CASSVLPSTSGGNTGELFF.

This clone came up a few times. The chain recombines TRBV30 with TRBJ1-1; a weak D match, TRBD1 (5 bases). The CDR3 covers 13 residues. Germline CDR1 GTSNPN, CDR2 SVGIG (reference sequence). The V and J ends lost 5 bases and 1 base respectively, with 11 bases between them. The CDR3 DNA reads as TGTGCCTGGGAGAAGACAGAGAACACTGAAGCTTTCTTT. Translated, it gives CAWEKTENTEAFF.

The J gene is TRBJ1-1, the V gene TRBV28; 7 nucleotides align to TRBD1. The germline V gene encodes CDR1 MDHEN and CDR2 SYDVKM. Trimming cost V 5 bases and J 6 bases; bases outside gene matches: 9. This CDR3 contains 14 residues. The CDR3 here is CASSPGQDLSEAFF. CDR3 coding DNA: TGTGCCAGCAGTCCCGGACAGGATCTTTCTGAAGCTTTCTTT.

The CDR3 reads CASSISGTGSYEQYF. DNA for the CDR3: TGTGCCAGTAGTATTTCGGGGACAGGATCCTACGAGCAGTACTTC. V usage is TRBV19 and J usage is TRBJ2-7; TRBD1 matches at 8 bases. Germline trimming cut 3 bases from V and 1 base from J; bases unmatched to any gene: 5. This CDR3 has 15 residues. The germline V gene encodes CDR1 LNHDA and CDR2 SQIVND (reference sequence).

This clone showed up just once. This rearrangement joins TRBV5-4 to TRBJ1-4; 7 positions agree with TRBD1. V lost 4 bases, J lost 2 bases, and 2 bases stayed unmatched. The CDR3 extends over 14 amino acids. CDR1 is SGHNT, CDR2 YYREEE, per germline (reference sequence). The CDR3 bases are TGTGCCAGCAGCCCGGGACAGACTAATGAAAAACTGTTTTTT. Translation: CASSPGQTNEKLFF.

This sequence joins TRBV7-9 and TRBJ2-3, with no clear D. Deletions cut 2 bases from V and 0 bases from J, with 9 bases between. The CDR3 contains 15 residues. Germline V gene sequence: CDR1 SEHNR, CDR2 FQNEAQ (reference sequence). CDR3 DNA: TGTGCCAGCAGCTTATCGGTTCTTAGCACAGATACGCAGTATTTT. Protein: CASSLSVLSTDTQYF.

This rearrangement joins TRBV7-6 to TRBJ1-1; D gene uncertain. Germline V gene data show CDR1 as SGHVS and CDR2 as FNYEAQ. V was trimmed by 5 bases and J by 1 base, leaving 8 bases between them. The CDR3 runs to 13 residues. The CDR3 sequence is CASSRDWNTEAFF. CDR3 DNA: TGTGCCAGCAGCCGAGACTGGAACACTGAAGCTTTCTTT.

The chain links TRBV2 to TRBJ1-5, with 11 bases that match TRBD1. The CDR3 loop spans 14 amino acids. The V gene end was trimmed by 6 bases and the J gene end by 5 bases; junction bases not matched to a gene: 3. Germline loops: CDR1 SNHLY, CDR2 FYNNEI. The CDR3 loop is CASSRTGGYQPQHF. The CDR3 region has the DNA TGTGCCAGCAGCCGGACAGGGGGCTATCAGCCCCAGCATTTT.

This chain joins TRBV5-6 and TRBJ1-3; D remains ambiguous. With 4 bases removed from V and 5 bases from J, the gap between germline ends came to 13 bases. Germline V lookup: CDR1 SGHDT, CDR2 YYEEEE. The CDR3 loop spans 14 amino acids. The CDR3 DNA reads TGTGCCAGCAGCCCTCGGACCGGGAGAAACACCATATATTTT. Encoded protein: CASSPRTGRNTIYF.

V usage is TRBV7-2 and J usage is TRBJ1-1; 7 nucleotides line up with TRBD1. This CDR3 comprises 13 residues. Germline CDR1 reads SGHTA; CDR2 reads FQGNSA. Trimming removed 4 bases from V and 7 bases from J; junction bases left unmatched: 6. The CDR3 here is CASSYDRVGEAFF. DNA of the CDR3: TGTGCCAGCAGCTACGACAGGGTGGGTGAAGCTTTCTTT.

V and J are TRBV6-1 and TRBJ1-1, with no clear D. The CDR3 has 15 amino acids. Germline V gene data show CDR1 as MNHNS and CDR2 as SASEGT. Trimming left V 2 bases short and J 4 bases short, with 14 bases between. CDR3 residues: CASSELTSLPTEAFF. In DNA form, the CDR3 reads TGTGCCAGCAGTGAACTCACAAGTCTCCCCACTGAAGCTTTCTTT.

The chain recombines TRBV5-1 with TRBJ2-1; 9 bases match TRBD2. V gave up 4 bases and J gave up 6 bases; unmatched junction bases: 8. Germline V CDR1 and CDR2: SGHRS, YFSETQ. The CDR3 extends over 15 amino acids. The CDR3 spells CASSPTSGGLNEQFF. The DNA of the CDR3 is TGCGCCAGCAGCCCGACTAGCGGAGGACTCAATGAGCAGTTCTTC.

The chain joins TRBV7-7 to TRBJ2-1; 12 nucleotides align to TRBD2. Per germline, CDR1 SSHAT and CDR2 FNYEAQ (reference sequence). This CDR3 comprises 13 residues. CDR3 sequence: CASKTSGSNEQFF. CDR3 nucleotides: TGTGCTAGTAAGACTAGCGGGAGCAATGAGCAGTTCTTC.